Listed here are 29 T cell receptor beta chains from one sample, sequenced in a study of chemoradiotherapy in HPV16-positive cancers. Produced via immunoSEQ multiplex PCR; TCRdb's table is partial and in-frame only. The sample includes tens of thousands of clones, about four fifths of them seen just once. Specimen: blood, collected from a patient who underwent chemoradiotherapy. These receptors were obtained from a human donor with HPV-associated anogenital cancer.

The genes are TRBV18 and TRBJ2-5, with D possibly being TRBD2 (6 bases). Deletions cut 3 bases from V and 2 bases from J, with 19 bases between. This CDR3 is 17 amino acids long. Germline assignment: CDR1 KGHSH and CDR2 LQKENI. The chain's CDR3 is CASSPGHSGRGQETQYF. CDR3 nucleotide sequence: TGTGCCAGCTCACCCGGCCACTCCGGGAGAGGGCAAGAGACCCAGTACTTC.

The CDR3 DNA is TGTGCCAGCAGCCAGGGGACTATAAATTCACCCCTCCACTTT. Translation gives CASSQGTINSPLHF. The V call is TRBV14, the J call TRBJ1-6; D is perhaps TRBD1 (5 bases). V shed 3 bases and J shed 7 bases, with 10 bases lying between them. The germline V gene encodes CDR1 SGHDN and CDR2 FVKESK. This CDR3 has 14 residues.

J is TRBJ1-1 and V is TRBV28, with D tentatively TRBD1 (6 bases). CDR3 length: 14 residues. Deletions cut 4 bases from V and 1 base from J, with 10 bases between. Looked up from germline, CDR1 is MDHEN and CDR2 is SYDVKM. CDR3 sequence (DNA): TGTGCCAGCAGTTCCCGGGACACGAACACTGAAGCTTTCTTT. Protein: CASSSRDTNTEAFF.

Comment on this clone: Different DNA sequences within this sample yield the same CDR3. This rearrangement joins TRBV2 to TRBJ2-5; D not certain. CDR1 and CDR2 from the germline V gene are SNHLY and FYNNEI. The V end was cut by 2 bases, the J end by 1 base, with 5 bases between. The CDR3 runs 13 residues. CDR3 amino acids: CASSESVQETQYF. CDR3 bases: TGTGCCAGCAGTGAAAGCGTCCAAGAGACCCAGTACTTC.

The rearrangement uses TRBV7-9 and TRBJ1-2; TRBD1 matches 10 bases. Germline assignment: CDR1 SEHNR and CDR2 FQNEAQ (reference sequence). CDR3 length: 15 residues. V dropped 5 bases and J dropped 8; count of bases not matched to a gene: 11. The CDR3 region is CASSATGQGVGGYTF. The CDR3 nucleotides read TGTGCCAGCAGCGCAACCGGACAGGGGGTGGGCGGCTACACCTTC.

This chain connects TRBV12-5 to TRBJ2-2; D may be TRBD1 (5 bases). V was cut by 0 bases and J by 5 bases, with 16 bases left in between. The germline gives CDR1 LGHNT, CDR2 FRNRAP. The CDR3 extends over 17 amino acids. The CDR3 is CASGLVNGAGWTGELFF. CDR3 DNA: TGTGCTAGTGGTTTGGTAAATGGAGCAGGGTGGACCGGGGAGCTGTTTTTT.

This chain joins TRBV6-4 and TRBJ2-1; D remains unclear. Germline lookup yields CDR1 MRHNA and CDR2 SNTAGT. The CDR3 has 14 amino acids. V lost 6 bases to trimming and J lost 0 bases, with 9 bases between them. CDR3 amino acids: CASRPRVSYNEQFF. For the CDR3, the DNA is TGTGCCAGCAGACCCCGGGTCTCCTACAATGAGCAGTTCTTC.

This sequence joins TRBV5-1 and TRBJ2-5; possible D gene TRBD1, 5 bases. Germline loops: CDR1 SGHRS, CDR2 YFSETQ. The CDR3 length is 15 residues. Deletions cut 0 bases from V and 4 bases from J, with 13 bases between. The CDR3 sequence: CASSLGKGFSETQYF. CDR3 bases: TGCGCCAGCAGCTTGGGGAAGGGGTTTTCAGAGACCCAGTACTTC.

The chain employs TRBV20-1 and TRBJ1-2; D is uncertain. The length of the CDR3 is 11 residues. With 1 base removed from V and 8 bases from J, the gap between germline ends came to 8 bases. Germline V CDR1 and CDR2: DFQATT, SNEGSKA (reference sequence). The CDR3 here is CSARAGSGYTF. The CDR3 coding sequence is TGCAGTGCTAGAGCTGGGAGCGGCTACACCTTC.

V usage is TRBV7-8 and J usage is TRBJ2-5; TRBD2 aligns across 7 bases. CDR1 is SGHVS and CDR2 is FQNEAQ in the germline V gene. Trimming removed 3 bases from V and 2 bases from J; junction bases left unmatched: 3. The CDR3 contains 14 residues. Here the CDR3 DNA reads TGTGCCAGCAGCTTTGGGGGGGGTCAAGAGACCCAGTACTTC. Translating gives CASSFGGGQETQYF.

A few counts support this clone. The gene calls are TRBV10-3 and TRBJ2-7; the match to TRBD2 covers 7 bases. CDR1 and CDR2 (germline): ENHRY, SYGVKD. The CDR3 extends over 12 amino acids. The V gene end was trimmed by 6 bases and the J gene end by 5 bases; junction bases not matched to a gene: 4. This chain's CDR3 is CAISFGTNEQYF. CDR3 bases: TGTGCCATCAGCTTTGGGACTAACGAGCAGTACTTC.

V gene TRBV7-2 combines with J gene TRBJ2-2, with 7 bases aligning to TRBD2. The CDR3 is 16 amino acids. The V segment lost 7 bases and the J segment 4 bases; nucleotides outside the gene matches: 12. Germline values: CDR1 SGHTA, CDR2 FQGNSA. The CDR3 protein is CASTVLGGGGTGELFF. Here the CDR3 DNA reads TGTGCCAGCACCGTCTTGGGGGGGGGTGGCACCGGGGAGCTGTTTTTT.

This chain connects TRBV29-1 to TRBJ1-2; tentatively, D is TRBD1 (5 bases). The V gene lost 5 bases and the J gene lost 7 bases, with 14 bases spanning the gap. The CDR3 totals 12 residues. Germline-derived CDR1 and CDR2 are SQVTM and ANQGSEA. CDR3 protein: CSVTDGGGGYTF. Written as DNA, the CDR3 is TGCAGCGTTACCGACGGGGGGGGTGGCTACACCTTC.

The CDR3 region is CASSLASSPADTQYF. The CDR3 nucleotides read TGTGCCAGCAGCTTAGCGTCATCACCCGCAGATACGCAGTATTTT. The rearrangement uses TRBV7-9 and TRBJ2-3, with D hard to call. This CDR3 spans 15 amino acids. Trimming removed 0 bases at V and 4 bases at J, with 11 bases between. Germline CDR1 SEHNR, CDR2 FQNEAQ (reference sequence).

This chain joins TRBV27 and TRBJ1-2; no clear D. V dropped 6 bases and J dropped 4 bases, with 6 bases sitting between them. Germline-derived CDR1 and CDR2 are MNHEY and SMNVEV (reference sequence). The CDR3 extends over 11 amino acids. The chain's CDR3 is CASSPGYGYTF. CDR3 in DNA: TGTGCCAGCAGCCCTGGCTATGGCTACACCTTC.

The chain links TRBV9 to TRBJ2-1; 7 bases agree with TRBD1. Germline V CDR1 and CDR2: SGDLS, YYNGEE. The CDR3 runs to 12 residues. The J segment lost 11 bases and the V segment lost 0 bases, leaving 2 bases of the junction unmatched. The CDR3 spells CASSVGDSQQFF. In DNA form, the CDR3 reads TGTGCCAGCAGCGTAGGGGACAGTCAGCAGTTCTTC.

This clone was counted once. The CDR3 sequence is CASSLAGQGEKLFF. CDR3 sequence (DNA): TGCGCCAGCAGCTTGGCGGGACAGGGTGAAAAACTGTTTTTT. The chain uses TRBV5-1 and TRBJ1-4; TRBD1 agrees at 9 bases. CDR3 length equals 14 residues. Per germline, CDR1 SGHRS and CDR2 YFSETQ. V trimming: 0 bases; J trimming: 7 bases; junction bases outside the gene matches: 1.

This clone was counted between two and nine times. The gene calls are TRBV2 and TRBJ2-1; 10 positions agree with TRBD2. Trimming removed 6 bases from V and 7 bases from J; junction bases left unmatched: 9. CDR3 length: 15 residues. Germline V CDR1 and CDR2: SNHLY, FYNNEI. CDR3: CASRPGTSAYNEQFF. The CDR3 DNA follows: TGTGCCAGCAGGCCCGGGACTAGCGCGTATAATGAGCAGTTCTTC.

Concerning this clone itself: Compared with germline, one end of the junction differs, possibly owing to a read error. For the CDR3, the DNA is TGCAGCGTTGAAGGGGAGTTGAAGACTGAAGCTTTCTTT. Its protein product is CSVEGELKTEAFF. V usage is TRBV29-1 and J usage is TRBJ1-1; no clear D gene. This CDR3 is 13 amino acids long. Germline V gene sequence: CDR1 SQVTM, CDR2 ANQGSEA.

This chain links TRBV5-1 with TRBJ1-3; a possible D gene is TRBD1 (5 bases). The germline V gene has CDR1 SGHRS and CDR2 YFSETQ. The CDR3 sequence is 16 residues long. V gave up 4 bases and J gave up 6 bases, with 20 bases separating them. CDR3 DNA sequence: TGCGCCAGCAGCCATCATCGGGGCAGTGAGGAAAACACCATATATTTT. Translating gives CASSHHRGSEENTIYF.

This clone was picked up one time. This CDR3 is CASGKGGGALVQYF. CDR3 bases: TGTGCCTCCGGGAAGGGCGGGGGGGCCCTGGTCCAGTACTTC. The V call is TRBV28, the J call TRBJ2-5, with 9 bases identical to TRBD2. The trim removed 11 bases at V and 10 bases at J, leaving 17 bases unmatched. The CDR3 is made up of 14 amino acids. Germline V gene lookup returns CDR1 MDHEN and CDR2 SYDVKM.

The chain joins TRBV5-8 to TRBJ2-1, with TRBD1 matching 7 bases. Germline loops: CDR1 SGHTS, CDR2 YDEGEE. The V and J ends lost 2 bases and 5 bases, in that order; junction bases with no gene match: 4. This CDR3 comprises 14 residues. CDR3 DNA: TGTGCCAGCAGCTTTGAGGGGGCAGACAATGAGCAGTTCTTC. It yields the protein CASSFEGADNEQFF.

This clone was seen a handful of times. The chain couples TRBV7-2 to TRBJ2-3; perhaps TRBD2 as D (6 bases). The germline gives CDR1 SGHTA, CDR2 FQGNSA. Trimming removed 4 bases at V and 2 bases at J, with 7 bases between. The CDR3 length is 13 residues. The CDR3 coding sequence is TGTGCCAGCAGCTGGGGACTCACAGATACGCAGTATTTT. This translates into CASSWGLTDTQYF.

This chain connects TRBV5-1 to TRBJ2-7; tentatively, D is TRBD2 (5 bases). V shed 4 bases and J shed 4 bases, with 12 bases lying between them. Germline CDR1 reads SGHRS; CDR2 reads YFSETQ. The CDR3 has 13 residues. CDR3 in amino acids: CASSPGSRYEQYF. CDR3 in DNA: TGCGCCAGCAGCCCGGGATCACGGTACGAGCAGTACTTC.

CDR3: CAWSAGPIREKLFF. CDR3 DNA: TGTGCCTGGAGTGCCGGACCCATTAGAGAAAAACTGTTTTTT. The chain carries TRBV30 and TRBJ1-4, with D unclear. V lost 1 base, J lost 8 bases, and 14 bases lay in between. The CDR3 totals 14 residues. CDR1 is GTSNPN, CDR2 SVGIG, per germline (reference sequence).

In this sample, this clone turned up once. Other DNA sequences from this sample encode an identical CDR3 as well. V and J are TRBV5-1 and TRBJ2-3; no reliable D call. Trimming left V 0 bases short and J 5 bases short, with 1 base between. The germline V gene encodes CDR1 SGHRS and CDR2 YFSETQ. The CDR3 sequence is 11 residues long. The CDR3 sequence is CASSLGDTQYF. The CDR3, as DNA: TGCGCCAGCAGCTTGGGAGATACGCAGTATTTT.

The genes are TRBV10-3 and TRBJ2-1; 10 nucleotides match TRBD1. The CDR3 is 13 residues long. Unmatched junction bases numbered 3, after V lost 4 bases and J lost 9 bases. The V gene's germline CDR1 is ENHRY and CDR2 SYGVKD. CDR3 residues: CAISGQGAGEQFF. CDR3 coding DNA: TGTGCCATCAGTGGACAGGGGGCCGGTGAGCAGTTCTTC.

V gene TRBV2 combines with J gene TRBJ2-5, with a possible D match to TRBD2 (5 bases). CDR1 is SNHLY, CDR2 FYNNEI, per germline. CDR3 size: 15 residues. V lost 0 bases, J lost 1 base, and 9 bases lay in between. CDR3 region: CASSEARAIQETQYF. The CDR3, as DNA: TGTGCCAGCAGTGAAGCGAGGGCCATCCAAGAGACCCAGTACTTC.

V usage is TRBV7-2 and J usage is TRBJ2-5, with no clear D. This CDR3 is built from 12 residues. Germline CDR1 and CDR2: SGHTA and FQGNSA. V was trimmed by 3 bases and J by 2 bases, leaving 4 bases between them. The CDR3, as DNA: TGTGCCAGCAGCTTTTCACAAGAGACCCAGTACTTC. It encodes CASSFSQETQYF.